This T cell receptor (beta chain) derives from a study of tumor-infiltrating lymphocytes in oesophageal squamous cell carcinoma. TCRdb fed the PCR reads into MiXCR, producing one record per CDR3 protein. This sample carries approximately 9,500 distinct CDR3 sequences, 59% of them seen once, and the ten largest clones take about 34%. The junction had 5 bases not matched to a gene; V was cut back by 2 bases and J by 4 bases. CDR1 is SGDLS and CDR2 is YYNGEE in the germline V gene. The CDR3 extends over 15 amino acids. This clonotype was detected only once. Sequencing input: esophageal tumor tissue. The sequence derives from a male donor with esophageal squamous cell carcinoma. V and J are TRBV9 and TRBJ2-1; 8 positions agree with TRBD2. Here the CDR3 DNA reads TGTGCCAGCAGCGTCCTGACTAGCGAGTACAATGAGCAGTTCTTC. It encodes CASSVLTSEYNEQFF. Complete variable domain (other parts from reference TRBV9 and TRBJ2-1): DSGVTQTPKHLITATGQRVTLRCSPRSGDLSVYWYQQSLDQGLQFLIQYYNGEERAKGNILERFSAQQFPDLHSELNLSSLELGDSALYFCASSVLTSEYNEQFFGPGTRLTVL.